This T cell receptor (beta chain) was profiled in a study of regulatory T cells in long-lasting Graves disease. Time point denoted: newly diagnosed GD, antithyroid drugs for less than 3 months. Scientists built the TCR library using RNA that was extracted from PBMCs. At least ten counts were recorded for this clonotype. V shed 1 base, J shed 0 bases, and the junction held 3 bases outside the gene matches. Germline-derived CDR1 and CDR2 are LGHNA and YNFKEQ. This CDR3 has 16 amino acids. Through Arm-PCR of CDR3 regions and iRepertoire HTBI primers, TCR beta libraries were built. Source study methods: Identified segments across samples numbered fewer than 80 TRBV and 14 to 15 TRBJ. One entry per CDR3 protein, called by TCRdb with MiXCR from the multiplex PCR reads. The V and J calls follow TCRdb's processing rather than the paper's. The sample carries 600,000 to 650,000 distinct CDR3 sequences, 15% to 20% recorded once.

These records were also assigned to another study, of T cells in Graves' hyperthyroidism and ophthalmopathy. That work states: Through a model of 13 V-J features, ophthalmopathy was separated from stable hyperthyroidism.

The sequence derives from a woman in her twenties or thirties with Graves disease. The sample in question was peripheral blood mononuclear cells (PBMCs), obtained at new diagnosis, from a patient treated with antithyroid drugs. The V and J genes are TRBV4-2 and TRBJ2-3; 8 bases agree with TRBD2. DNA of the CDR3: TGTGCCAGCAGCCAAGGCGGGGGGACTAGCACAGATACGCAGTATTTT. Protein product: CASSQGGGTSTDTQYF.